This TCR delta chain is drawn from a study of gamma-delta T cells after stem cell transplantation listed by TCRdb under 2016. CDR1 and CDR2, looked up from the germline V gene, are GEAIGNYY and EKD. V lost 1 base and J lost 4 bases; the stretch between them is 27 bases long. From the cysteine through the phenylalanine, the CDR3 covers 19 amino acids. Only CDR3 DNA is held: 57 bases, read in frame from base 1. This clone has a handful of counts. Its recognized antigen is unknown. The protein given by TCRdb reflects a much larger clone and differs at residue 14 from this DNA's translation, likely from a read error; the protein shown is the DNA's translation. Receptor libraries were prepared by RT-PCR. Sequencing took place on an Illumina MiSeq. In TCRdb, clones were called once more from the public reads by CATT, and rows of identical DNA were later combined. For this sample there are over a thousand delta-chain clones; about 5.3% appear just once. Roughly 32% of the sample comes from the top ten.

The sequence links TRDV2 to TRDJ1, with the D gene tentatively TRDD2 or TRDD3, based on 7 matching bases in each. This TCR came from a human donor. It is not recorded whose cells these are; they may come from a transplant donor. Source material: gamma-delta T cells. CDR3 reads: CACDTAGFPTGAYVDKLIF. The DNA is TGTGCCTGTGACACGGCGGGCTTTCCTACTGGGGCTTATGTCGATAAACTCATCTTT.